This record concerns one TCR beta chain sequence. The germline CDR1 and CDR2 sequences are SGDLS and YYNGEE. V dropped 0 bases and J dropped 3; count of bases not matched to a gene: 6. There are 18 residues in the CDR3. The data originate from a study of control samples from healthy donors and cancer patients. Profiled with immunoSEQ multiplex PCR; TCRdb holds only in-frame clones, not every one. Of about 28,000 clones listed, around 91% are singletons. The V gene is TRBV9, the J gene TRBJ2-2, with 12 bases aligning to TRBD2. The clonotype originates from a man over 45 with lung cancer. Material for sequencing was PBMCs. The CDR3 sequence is CASSVGLAGGYDTGELFF. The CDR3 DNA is TGTGCCAGCAGCGTAGGGCTAGCGGGGGGGTATGACACCGGGGAGCTGTTTTTT.